The T cell receptor beta chain described here comes from a study of shared clonotypes between healthy human individuals (dated by TCRdb to the early 2020s). With regard to the full study: A few men and a couple of women, aged 18 to 49 years, made up the cohort. The study deeply sequenced blood TCR repertoires of about five healthy adults to estimate repertoire size and the extent of clonotype sharing between individuals. Different laboratories and diverse techniques were used to prepare libraries and sequence TCR repertoires, to increase sequencing depth and limit assay-specific biases. Per donor, three plates each were used for CD4 naive and CD4 memory, two for CD8 naive, and one for CD8 memory. Per donor, leukapheresis produced somewhere between about 0.94 and 9.5 billion PBMCs. Beyond this particular receptor, the publication reports: Pairwise subsampling led to the expectation that sequencing depth would affect the degree of clonotype sharing among donors. Incomplete sequencing was indicated by rarefaction of sorted-subset datasets, despite the large sequencing depth. Compared with non-shared clonotypes, clonotypes shared by all four sorted-subset donors had higher generation probabilities. Sampling was limited to blood, and TCR repertoires in tissue likely differ from TCR repertoires in blood. Estimated clonotype richness was generally larger for naive than for memory subsets. Across a handful of donors, approximately 5% of naive CD4, roughly 3.5% of naive CD8, under 2.5% of memory CD4, and approximately 0.42% of memory CD8 clonotypes were shared. Because the study included a small number of donors, the genetic and exposure-history diversity represented was limited.

Counted from cysteine to phenylalanine, this CDR3 has 17 amino acids. Only the CDR3 region is kept as DNA, spanning 51 bases read in frame from base 1. V has 4 bases trimmed and J has 7 bases trimmed; junction bases matching no gene number 17. CDR1 and CDR2 are read off the germline V gene (reference sequence) as SGHNT and YYREEE. In the case of this clone: What antigen it recognizes has not been identified. Base qualities are missing; no much larger clone stands one base away.

TCR CDR3 regions were amplified from genomic DNA by multiplex PCR using the deep immunoSEQ assay. Extracted genomic DNA from each cell subset was distributed evenly across all wells of several immunoSEQ 96-well plates, and each plate was treated as a replicate. For sorted subsets, each replicate PCR was loaded with roughly 190 ng genomic DNA, equivalent to 30,000 or so T cell genomes. The purified libraries were quantified using a Qubit 3.0 fluorometer, sized with a Bioanalyzer 2100, and then quantified again using the KAPA Library Quantification kit. Every immunoSEQ 96-well plate was sequenced on a dedicated single-read 150-cycle Illumina NextSeq 550 flow cell. Per the source publication's procedure: The immunoSEQ output contained only junctional sequences without quality scores, so filtering could not match that applied to full-length reads. To assign V/J genes and CDR3, sequences were annotated using PyIR, a Python wrapper for IgBLAST v1.9, with IMGT germline references. Reads were filtered out if the reads had weak V/J assignments (E-value above 1e-6), no CDR3, stop codons, out-of-frame junctions, or ambiguous translated residues. V3J clonotypes were defined as sequences sharing an identical inferred V gene, J gene, and CDR3 amino acid sequence. To compute the percentage overlap between repertoires, the number of shared unique clonotypes was divided by the size of the smaller repertoire. RTK rarefaction, the Chao1 estimator, and Recon v2.1 estimates of unobserved clonotypes were used to assess repertoire richness. For all TCRbeta clonotypes obtained by the gDNA method from a few donors, generation probabilities were computed with OLGA. TCRdb limited this immuneACCESS table to in-frame rearrangements with V and J called. A share of clones is missing; checked studies link under half to unresolved V genes, and the rest is unexplained. The DNA was the basis for D and trimming; V, J and clone size are from that table. The sample yields 2,500,000 or so clones; around 90% were counted once. 0.14% of the sample comes from the top ten.

The donors were healthy, HIV-negative adults with no recently reported acute infections or vaccinations. Every donor was a Caucasian adult living in Nashville, Tennessee, USA. CD4+ T cells were enriched by magnetic negative selection; naive cells were then positively selected on CD45RA, and the negative fraction formed the memory subset. Blood was obtained by leukapheresis, after which PBMCs were separated by Ficoll-Histopaque density gradient centrifugation and cryopreserved in liquid nitrogen vapor phase. Purity and quantity of every magnetically sorted T cell population were checked by analytical flow cytometry. Genomic DNA was isolated from each sorted fraction and quantified by UV absorbance on a Nanodrop 2000c.

The V and J genes are TRBV5-4 and TRBJ2-1; TRBD1 aligns with 7 central bases. Sequenced: naive CD4+ T cells sorted from blood. The cell subset or site tag for this specimen amounts to: CD45RA+ positively selected. This clonotype originated in a man in his late teens or twenties in good health. The sequenced DNA is TGTGCCAGCAGCGTAATTTCCCGTGGAACAGGGGCTAATGAGCAGTTCTTC. Its coded protein is CASSVISRGTGANEQFF.